The 19 T cell receptor beta chains listed next were all sequenced from one sample in a study of T cells expressing NK-cell markers. Reanalyzing the 5' RACE reads, TCRdb keeps one entry per CDR3 protein, without DNA. This repertoire includes 130,000 to 150,000 distinct CDR3 sequences. Specimen: blood T cells: a sorted CD56 or NKG2C T cell subset, CD4+ or CD8+ T cells, or bulk PBMC T cells (not recorded which). The receptors come from a man in his late teens or twenties in good health.

The CDR3 spells CASSSKKREVVYNEQFF. This rearrangement joins TRBV7-9 to TRBJ2-1; TCRdb returns TRBD2, unconfirmable since there is no DNA. The CDR3 covers 17 residues. Germline CDR1 reads SEHNR; CDR2 reads FQNEAQ (reference sequence). Variable domain in full (rest from reference TRBV7-9 and TRBJ2-1): DTGVSQNPRHKITKRGQNVTFRCDPISEHNRLYWYRQTLGQGPEFLTYFQNEAQLEKSRLLSDRFSAERPKGSFSTLEIQRTEQGDSAMYLCASSSKKREVVYNEQFFGPGTRLTVL.

The chain couples TRBV5-1 to TRBJ2-5. This CDR3 has 15 residues. CDR1 is SGHRS and CDR2 is YFSETQ in the germline V gene. The CDR3 here is CASSLFGYIQETQYF.

This chain joins TRBV21-1 and TRBJ2-7; without DNA, the TCRdb call of TRBD2 cannot be checked. TRBV21-1 is a pseudogene locus. The CDR3 loop spans 17 amino acids. CDR3 loop: CASSRGPPGQAVSEQYF.

The chain uses TRBV7-9 and TRBJ2-2. CDR3 size: 13 residues. CDR1 and CDR2 from the germline V gene are SEHNR and FQNEAQ (reference sequence). CDR3 loop: CASSSDVHGELFF.

V usage is TRBV15 and J usage is TRBJ2-1. The CDR3 totals 13 residues. Germline V CDR1 and CDR2: LNHNV, YYDKDF (reference sequence). Here the CDR3 reads CATSRDTMGEQFF.

This rearrangement joins TRBV5-5 to TRBJ1-2. The length of the CDR3 is 14 residues. CDR1 SGHKS and CDR2 YYEKEE come from the germline V gene (reference sequence). The CDR3: CASSLALADYGYTF.

This sequence joins TRBV19 and TRBJ1-5; TCRdb selects TRBD1, and the lack of DNA leaves this call unchecked. CDR3 length equals 15 residues. Germline values: CDR1 LNHDA, CDR2 SQIVND (reference sequence). This CDR3 is CASKMSRDSNQPQHF.

The chain couples TRBV6-1 to TRBJ2-3; the D call from TCRdb, TRBD2, cannot be confirmed without DNA. CDR3 size: 16 residues. CDR1 is MNHNS and CDR2 is SASEGT in the germline V gene. The CDR3 sequence is CASSPRGRGYADTQYF.

The chain employs TRBV27 and TRBJ2-1; the TCRdb call, TRBD2, lacks DNA for checking. Germline CDR1 MNHEY, CDR2 SMNVEV (reference sequence). The CDR3 totals 15 residues. The CDR3 spells CASSPGTSVYNEQFF.

V usage is TRBV19 and J usage is TRBJ2-1; TCRdb's D gene call, TRBD2, goes unchecked for lack of DNA. From germline, CDR1 is LNHDA and CDR2 SQIVND (reference sequence). The CDR3 runs 15 residues. The CDR3 here is CASSMTSGSINEQFF.

V usage is TRBV12-3 or TRBV12-4 and J usage is TRBJ1-5; absent DNA, TCRdb's TRBD1 call cannot be checked. This CDR3 region has 17 residues. The CDR3 loop is CASSSLPGQGAGEPQHF.

This chain uses TRBV5-6 with TRBJ2-3; TCRdb names TRBD2, which stays unverified in the absence of DNA. Germline V gives CDR1 SGHDT, CDR2 YYEEEE. CDR3 size: 15 residues. CDR3: CASSLASSGRTAQYF.

The rearrangement uses TRBV12-3 or TRBV12-4 and TRBJ2-1. This CDR3 comprises 13 residues. The CDR3 region is CASTRSSYNEQFF.

The chain uses TRBV19 and TRBJ2-5. The CDR3 has 13 residues. From germline, CDR1 is LNHDA and CDR2 SQIVND (reference sequence). The CDR3 protein is CASKRQNQETQYF.

The rearrangement uses TRBV6-1 and TRBJ2-3; TCRdb calls TRBD2, which cannot be checked without DNA. Germline V CDR1 and CDR2: MNHNS, SASEGT. This CDR3 is built from 15 residues. The CDR3 reads CASTVGWGSTDTQYF.

The rearrangement uses TRBV27 and TRBJ2-7; absent DNA, TCRdb's TRBD1 call cannot be checked. This CDR3 has 14 amino acids. Germline CDR1 MNHEY, CDR2 SMNVEV (reference sequence). CDR3: CASSPGTGVYEQYF.

The chain recombines TRBV6-1 with TRBJ2-1; TCRdb's assignment of TRBD2 cannot be checked, as there is no DNA. The germline CDR1 and CDR2 sequences are MNHNS and SASEGT. This CDR3 spans 13 amino acids. The CDR3: CASGLEWYNEQFF.

The V gene is TRBV7-2, the J gene TRBJ2-4. The CDR3 spans 15 residues. Germline values: CDR1 SGHTA, CDR2 FQGNSA. CDR3 loop: CASSLNGLAKNIQYF.

The V and J genes are TRBV13 and TRBJ2-1. The CDR3 consists of 16 residues. Germline V CDR1 and CDR2: PRHDT, FYEKMQ (reference sequence). Here the CDR3 reads CASSLLGLSSYNEQFF.